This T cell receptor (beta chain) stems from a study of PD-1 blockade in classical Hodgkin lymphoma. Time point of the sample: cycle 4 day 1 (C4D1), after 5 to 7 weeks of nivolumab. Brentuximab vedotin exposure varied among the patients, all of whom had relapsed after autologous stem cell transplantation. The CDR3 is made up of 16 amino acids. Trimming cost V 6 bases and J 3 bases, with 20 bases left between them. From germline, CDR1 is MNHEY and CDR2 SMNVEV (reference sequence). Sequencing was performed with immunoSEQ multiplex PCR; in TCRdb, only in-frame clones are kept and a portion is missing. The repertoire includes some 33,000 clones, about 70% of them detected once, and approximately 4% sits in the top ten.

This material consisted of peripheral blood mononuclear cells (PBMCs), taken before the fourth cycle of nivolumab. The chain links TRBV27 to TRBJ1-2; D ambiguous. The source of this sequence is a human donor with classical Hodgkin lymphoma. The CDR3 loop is CASSPSIGVWDYGYTF. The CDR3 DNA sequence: TGTGCCAGCAGCCCCTCGATCGGGGTATGGGACTATGGCTACACCTTC.